This T cell receptor (beta chain) was recorded in a study of response to subunit inactivated influenza vaccine (dated by TCRdb to the late 2010s). About the study as a whole: Deep quantitative T cell receptor repertoire profiling was used in the study to track responses to a trivalent subunit inactivated influenza vaccine.

This clonotype has a handful of counts. The antigen it binds to is not known. No quality values exist for individual bases; no much larger clone is one base distant. The library was made by RT-PCR. The instrument was an Illumina HiSeq 2500. TCRdb cleaned the public reads at Q25 with fastp, built clones with MiXCR and kept in-frame beta chains. Rows are unified per CDR3 protein, each entry keeping the most common DNA and genes. This sample comprises 550,000 to 800,000 distinct CDR3 sequences, approximately 13% of them detected only once. Of the sample, 5.5% to 7% falls within the top ten clones. General study outcomes and caveats: The authors suggested that each seasonal influenza vaccination may recruit only a limited number of new T cells.

The TCR originated in a man aged 50 to 60 who received an inactivated influenza vaccine. Donor details come from another sample of the same person, matched by shared clones. The sample here was PBMCs from blood, taken 14 days before vaccination.

For the CDR3, the sequence is CASRYYNYGYTF. Read as DNA, the sequence is TGTGCCAGCAGGTATTATAACTATGGCTACACCTTC. The sequence links TRBV28 to TRBJ1-2; no confident D gene assignment can be made. V and J are truncated by 6 bases and 1 base respectively, leaving an intervening sequence of 6 bases. The germline V gene specifies MDHEN as CDR1 and SYDVKM as CDR2. CDR3 length: 12 amino acids, cysteine to phenylalanine. Only the CDR3 portion is preserved as DNA: 36 bases, with reading frame beginning at the first base.